The rows below give T cell receptor beta chains drawn from one sample of a study of blood T cell repertoires in COVID-19. Only in-frame clones appear in the TCRdb table, and some are missing; sequencing was by immunoSEQ multiplex PCR. The sample shows about 130,000 clones, about 89% of them seen only once. The sequenced sample was peripheral blood. All receptors derive from a woman in her fifties or sixties with acute or convalescent COVID-19. The CDR3 runs from the conserved cysteine through the conserved F or W. The D gene is left open where the match is weak. Size is omitted from some rows. Given values are once, few, many or a class for expanded clones.

CASSYGAGRGGELFF	TGTGCCAGCAGTTACGGGGCGGGGCGAGGCGGGGAGCTGTTTTTT	.	TRBJ2-2	15	.	TRBV6-6
CASSYLRYNEQFF	TGTGCCAGCAGTTACTTGCGGTACAATGAGCAGTTCTTC	.	TRBJ2-1	13	.	TRBV6-2/TRBV6-3
CASSLGRGIYNEQFF	TGTGCCAGCAGCTTAGGGCGGGGAATATACAATGAGCAGTTCTTC	.	TRBJ2-1	15	.	TRBV7-2
CASSSRLSTGTGELFF	TGTGCCAGCAGTTCCCGTTTGAGCACGGGCACCGGGGAGCTGTTTTTT	.	TRBJ2-2	16	.	TRBV6-6
CASSQEGQVGRQPQHF	TGCGCCAGCAGCCAAGAAGGCCAGGTTGGAAGGCAGCCCCAGCATTTT	.	TRBJ1-5	16	.	TRBV4-1
CSGGEDEQYF	TGCAGCGGGGGGGAGGACGAGCAGTACTTC	.	TRBJ2-7	10	.	TRBV29-1
CASSQALYGYTF	TGTGCCAGCAGCCAGGCCCTGTATGGCTACACCTTC	.	TRBJ1-2	12	.	TRBV3-1/TRBV3-2
CASSRQGVAFF	TGTGCCAGCAGTCGACAGGGGGTAGCTTTCTTT	few	TRBJ1-1	11	TRBD1	TRBV12-3/TRBV12-4
CASSLGLAGSGNTIYF	TGTGCCAGCAGCTTAGGGTTGGCAGGGTCTGGAAACACCATATATTTT	.	TRBJ1-3	16	.	TRBV7-2
CASSQDRNVIGAFF	TGTGCCAGCAGCCAAGACAGGAATGTTATAGGAGCTTTCTTT	.	TRBJ1-1	14	.	TRBV27
CAWSVGTGTSNQPQHF	TGTGCCTGGAGTGTAGGGACAGGGACTAGCAATCAGCCCCAGCATTTT	.	TRBJ1-5	16	TRBD1	TRBV30
CASSNPGLAETDTQYF	TGCGCCAGCAGCAATCCGGGACTAGCGGAGACAGATACGCAGTATTTT	.	TRBJ2-3	16	TRBD2	TRBV4-1
CASRTTGTVAIF	TGTGCCAGCAGGACTACCGGGACAGTGGCGATCTTC	.	TRBJ2-1	12	TRBD1	TRBV6-5
CASSLDRNTDTQYF	TGCGCCAGCAGCTTGGACAGAAACACAGATACGCAGTATTTT	.	TRBJ2-3	14	.	TRBV5-1
CASSFRGRHVPDTQYF	TGTGCCAGCAGCTTTAGAGGTCGTCACGTCCCAGATACGCAGTATTTT	.	TRBJ2-3	16	.	TRBV5-4
CASSLKRQATPVEQYF	TGTGCCAGCAGTTTAAAACGACAGGCAACCCCCGTAGAGCAGTACTTC	.	TRBJ2-7	16	.	TRBV27
CASSGGRQETQYF	TGTGCCAGCAGTGGAGGGAGGCAAGAGACCCAGTACTTC	.	TRBJ2-5	13	.	TRBV2
CSVVSNYGYTF	TGCAGCGTTGTTAGTAACTATGGCTACACCTTC	.	TRBJ1-2	11	.	TRBV29-1
CASRLTVDYGYTF	TGTGCCAGCAGACTGACTGTCGACTATGGCTACACCTTC	.	TRBJ1-2	13	.	TRBV6-5
CASSPTGPNTEAFF	TGTGCCAGCTCACCGACAGGGCCGAACACTGAAGCTTTCTTT	few	TRBJ1-1	14	TRBD1	TRBV18
CSVGPSGRMVAQYF	TGCAGCGTGGGGCCTAGCGGGAGGATGGTAGCGCAGTATTTT	once	TRBJ2-3	14	TRBD2	TRBV29-1
CASSIGQGRSSGNTIYF	TGTGCCAGCAGCATCGGACAGGGACGAAGCTCTGGAAACACCATATATTTT	.	TRBJ1-3	17	TRBD1	TRBV7-9
CASSLIADRGALGEKLFF	TGTGCCAGCAGCTTAATAGCGGACAGGGGAGCTTTGGGGGAAAAACTGTTTTTT	.	TRBJ1-4	18	TRBD1	TRBV7-8
CASSIEGGRSNEQFF	TGTGCCAGTAGTATAGAGGGCGGGAGGAGTAATGAGCAGTTCTTC	.	TRBJ2-1	15	TRBD2	TRBV19